The present entry profiles one T cell receptor beta chain with its context. Losses at the gene ends were 10 bases for V and 10 bases for J; bases not matched to a gene: 9. This CDR3 is built from 12 residues. The germline V gene has CDR1 MNHEY and CDR2 SVGAGI. The record originates from a study of blood T cell repertoires in COVID-19. Whole-study context: Collection of acute and convalescent COVID-19 samples took place in the United States, Italy and Spain.

In the study's own analysis: Reference gene primers were amplified, and this amplification served to estimate nucleated cell counts. Repertoires were generated with immunoSEQ multiplex PCR, while TCRdb's copy carries only in-frame clones and drops some. V and J calls and clone size are those listed in that table; D and trimming were worked out from the DNA. The top ten hold 7% to 10% of the sample, which has 130,000 to 150,000 clones, roughly 76% seen once. The sequenced material came from peripheral blood. The clonotype comes from a human donor with acute or convalescent COVID-19. The donor label of this sample is uncertain. This sequence joins TRBV6-5 and TRBJ1-4; 7 positions match TRBD1. CDR3 DNA: TGTGCCAAACTACAGGGGTTCGGAAAACTGTTTTTT. Its protein product is CAKLQGFGKLFF.